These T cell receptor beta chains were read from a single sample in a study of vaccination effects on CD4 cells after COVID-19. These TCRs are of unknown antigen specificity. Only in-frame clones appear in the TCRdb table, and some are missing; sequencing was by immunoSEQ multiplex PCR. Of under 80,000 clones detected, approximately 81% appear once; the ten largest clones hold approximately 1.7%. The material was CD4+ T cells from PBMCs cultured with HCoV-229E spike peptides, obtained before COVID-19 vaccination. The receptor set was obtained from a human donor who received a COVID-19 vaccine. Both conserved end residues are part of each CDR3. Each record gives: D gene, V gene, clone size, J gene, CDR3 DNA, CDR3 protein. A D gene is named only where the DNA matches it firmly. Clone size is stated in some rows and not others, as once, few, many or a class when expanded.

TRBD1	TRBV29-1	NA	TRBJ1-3	TGCAGCGCCATTGCGGGACAGCCCTCTGGAAACACCATATATTTT	CSAIAGQPSGNTIYF
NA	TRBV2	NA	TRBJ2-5	TGTGCCAGCAGGCCCCTGAGGGGCAAGGGTGAGACCCAGTACTTC	CASRPLRGKGETQYF
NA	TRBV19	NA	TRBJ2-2	TGTGCCAGTAGTCCAAGAGACTACACCGGGGAGCTGTTTTTT	CASSPRDYTGELFF
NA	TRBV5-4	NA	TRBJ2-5	TGTGCCAGCAGCTTAATAACAGGGACCCAGTACTTC	CASSLITGTQYF
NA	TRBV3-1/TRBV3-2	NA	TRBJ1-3	TGTGCCAGCAGCCAAGCCGCTGGAAACACCATATATTTT	CASSQAAGNTIYF
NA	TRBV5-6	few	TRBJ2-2	TGTGCCAGCAGCCCCTCCTGGGCGGGCACCGGGGAGCTGTTTTTT	CASSPSWAGTGELFF
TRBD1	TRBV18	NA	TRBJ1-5	TGTGCCAGCTCAACGACAGGGGGAACGCAGCCCCAGCATTTT	CASSTTGGTQPQHF
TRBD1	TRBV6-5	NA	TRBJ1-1	TGTGCCAGCAGAACAGGGGACATGAACACTGAAGCTTTCTTT	CASRTGDMNTEAFF
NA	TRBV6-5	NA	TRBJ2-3	TGTGCCAGCAGGGGGGCCGGGGCCAGAACAGATACGCAGTATTTT	CASRGAGARTDTQYF
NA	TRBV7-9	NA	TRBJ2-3	TGTGCCAGCAGCACAATTTCTAGCACAGATACGCAGTATTTT	CASSTISSTDTQYF
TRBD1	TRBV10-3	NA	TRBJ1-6	TGTGCCATCAATAGACAGGGAGGTTCACCCCTCCACTTT	CAINRQGGSPLHF
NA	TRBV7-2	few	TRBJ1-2	TGTGCCAGCAGCCCGAGTTGGGCTAACTATGGCTACACCTTC	CASSPSWANYGYTF
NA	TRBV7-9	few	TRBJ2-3	TGTGCCAGCAGCTCCAGTTGGGGCACAGATACGCAGTATTTT	CASSSSWGTDTQYF
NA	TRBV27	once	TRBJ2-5	TGTGCCAGCAGTTTATCGGCCGGGTGGGGGGTAGGGGAGACCCAGTACTTC	CASSLSAGWGVGETQYF
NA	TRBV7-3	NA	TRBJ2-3	TGTGCCAGCAGCTCAGGGGGGCAAACAGATACGCAGTATTTT	CASSSGGQTDTQYF
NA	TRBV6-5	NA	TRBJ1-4	TGTGCCAGCCGAAAGGGAGGTATTGAAAAACTGTTTTTT	CASRKGGIEKLFF
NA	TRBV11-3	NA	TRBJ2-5	TGTGCCAGCAGCCCCGGGACCCTGACAGAGGGGACCCAGTACTTC	CASSPGTLTEGTQYF
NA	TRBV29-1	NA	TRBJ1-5	TGCAGCGTTGAAATGGATAGCAATCAGCCCCAGCATTTT	CSVEMDSNQPQHF
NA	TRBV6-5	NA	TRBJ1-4	TGTGCCAGCAGTTACGAGGGAACGAATGAAAAACTGTTTTTT	CASSYEGTNEKLFF
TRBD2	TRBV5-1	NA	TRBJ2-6	TGCGCCAGCAGCTCACGGACTAGCGGGGGGCCCTCTGGGGCCAACGTCCTGACTTTC	CASSSRTSGGPSGANVLTF
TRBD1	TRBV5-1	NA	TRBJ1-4	TGCGCCAGCAGCTTACAGGGACAGGGGGTAACTAATGAAAAACTGTTTTTT	CASSLQGQGVTNEKLFF
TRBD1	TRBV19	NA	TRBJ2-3	TGTGCCAGTAGCCACCTCCCGGGACAGGGCACAGATACGCAGTATTTT	CASSHLPGQGTDTQYF
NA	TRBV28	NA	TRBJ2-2	TGTGCCAGCAGAACAGAAAACACCGGGGAGCTGTTTTTT	CASRTENTGELFF
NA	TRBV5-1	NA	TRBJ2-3	TGCGCCAGCAGCTTAAATCCGGGGGGCACAGATACGCAGTATTTT	CASSLNPGGTDTQYF
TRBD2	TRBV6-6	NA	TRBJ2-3	TGTGCCAGCACCGCTAGCGGTCCCACAGATACGCAGTATTTT	CASTASGPTDTQYF
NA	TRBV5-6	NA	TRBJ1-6	TGTGCCAGCAGCTTGAGGGCATCCGCAACCTCCTATAATTCACCCCTCCACTTT	CASSLRASATSYNSPLHF
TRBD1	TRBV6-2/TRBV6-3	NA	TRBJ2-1	TGTGCCAGCAGTTACTCGATAGCCAGGGGGTTATGGTTCTTC	CASSYSIARGLWFF
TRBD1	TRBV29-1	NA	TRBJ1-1	TGCAGCGTTAAAACCGGGACAGGGGGCGGTGAAGCTTTCTTT	CSVKTGTGGGEAFF
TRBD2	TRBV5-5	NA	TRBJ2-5	TGTGCCAGCAGTAACGTTACGCCGGGACTAGCGAACCAAGAGACCCAGTACTTC	CASSNVTPGLANQETQYF
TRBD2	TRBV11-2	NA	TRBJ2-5	TGTGCCAGCAGCTCCTCAATAGCGGGGGCCCAAGAGACCCAGTACTTC	CASSSSIAGAQETQYF
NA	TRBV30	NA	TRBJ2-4	TGTGCCTGGAAGCGACAGAGCCCCGTCACGAAAAACATTCAGTACTTC	CAWKRQSPVTKNIQYF
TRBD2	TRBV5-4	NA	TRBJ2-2	TGTGCCAGCAGCCCACCGGGACTAGCCCGGACCGGGGAGCTGTTTTTT	CASSPPGLARTGELFF
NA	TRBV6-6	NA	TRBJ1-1	TGTGCCAGCAGCCTTGGACGAAGCACTGAAGCTTTCTTT	CASSLGRSTEAFF
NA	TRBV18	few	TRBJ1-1	TGTGCCAGCTCACCCGGCCCAGGGAACACTGAAGCTTTCTTT	CASSPGPGNTEAFF
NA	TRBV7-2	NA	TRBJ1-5	TGTGCCAGCAGCCTACAAGGCGGGACTCTCCTTTACCGGCCCCAGCATTTT	CASSLQGGTLLYRPQHF
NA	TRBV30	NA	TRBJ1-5	TGTGCCTGGAGGTCGGGGACGGGCAATCAGCCCCAGCATTTT	CAWRSGTGNQPQHF
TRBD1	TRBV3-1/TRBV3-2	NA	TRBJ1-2	TGTGCCAGCAGCCCTTTTCGACAGGGGGCGCGTGGCTACACCTTC	CASSPFRQGARGYTF
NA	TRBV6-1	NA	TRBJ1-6	TGTGCCAGCAGTGAATTAGCCCAGGGCAGGTCACCCCTCCACTTT	CASSELAQGRSPLHF
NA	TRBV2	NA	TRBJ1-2	TGTGCCAGCAGTGAAGTCAGGGGCAACTATGGCTACACCTTC	CASSEVRGNYGYTF
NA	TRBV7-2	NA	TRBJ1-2	TGTGCCAGCAGCTTACGAAGGCGGGGGATGGAAAACTATGGCTACACCTTC	CASSLRRRGMENYGYTF
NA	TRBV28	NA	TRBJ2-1	TGTGCCAGCAACCTGGACGGACTCTACAATGAGCAGTTCTTC	CASNLDGLYNEQFF
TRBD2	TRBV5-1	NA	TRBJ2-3	TGCGCCAGCAGCTTGGTGGGACTAGCGGGGGTCACAGATACGCAGTATTTT	CASSLVGLAGVTDTQYF
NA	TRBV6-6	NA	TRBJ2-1	TGTGCCAGCAGGGGTAGCGGTAACCCCTCCTACAATGAGCAGTTCTTC	CASRGSGNPSYNEQFF
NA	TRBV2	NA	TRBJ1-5	TGTGCCAGCAGTGACCAAGGAGGGATCAATCAGCCCCAGCATTTT	CASSDQGGINQPQHF
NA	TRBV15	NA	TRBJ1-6	TGTGCCACCAGTCCCCGAGTGGGGAGAGGGTATAATTCACCCCTCCACTTT	CATSPRVGRGYNSPLHF
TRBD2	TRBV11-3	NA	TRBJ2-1	TGTGCCAGCAGCTTGAAGCGGGGGGGGTACAATGAGCAGTTCTTC	CASSLKRGGYNEQFF
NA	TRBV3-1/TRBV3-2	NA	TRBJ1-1	TGTGCCAGCAGCCAGGGGTACTGGAGGGGGACGGACACTGAAGCTTTCTTT	CASSQGYWRGTDTEAFF
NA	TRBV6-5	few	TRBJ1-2	TGTGCCAGCAGCACCGACTATGGCTACACCTTC	CASSTDYGYTF
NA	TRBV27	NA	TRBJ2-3	TGTGCCAGCAGTTCCTATGTTACTGCAGATACGCAGTATTTT	CASSSYVTADTQYF
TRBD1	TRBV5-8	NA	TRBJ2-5	TGTGCCAGCAGCTTGGGGACAGGGAGTAGGCAAGAGACCCAGTACTTC	CASSLGTGSRQETQYF
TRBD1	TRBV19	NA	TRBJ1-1	TGTGCCACACTCCGACAGGGACTGAACACTGAAGCTTTCTTT	CATLRQGLNTEAFF
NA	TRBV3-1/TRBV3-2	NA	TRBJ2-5	TGTGCCAGCAGCCAAGTGGTTGCCCAGTACTTC	CASSQVVAQYF
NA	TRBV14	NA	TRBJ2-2	TGTGCCAGCAGCCGGGACACGAACACCGGGGAGCTGTTTTTT	CASSRDTNTGELFF
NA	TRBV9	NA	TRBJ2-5	TGTGCCAGCAGCCCGCAAGGAGGAGGGGGTGGCGAGACCCAGTACTTC	CASSPQGGGGGETQYF
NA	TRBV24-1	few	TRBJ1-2	TGTGCCACCAGTGCAGGACCTGTGGGTGGCTACACCTTC	CATSAGPVGGYTF
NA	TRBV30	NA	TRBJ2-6	TGTGCCTGGAGTGTGGGTGGGAGCTCTGGGGCCAACGTCCTGACTTTC	CAWSVGGSSGANVLTF
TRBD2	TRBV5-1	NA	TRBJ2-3	TGCGCCAGCAGGAAAACGACTAGCGGCACAGATACGCAGTATTTT	CASRKTTSGTDTQYF